This entry features one T cell receptor (beta chain) sequence. This clonotype was detected many times. It has no known antigen specificity. The record has no base qualities; no much larger clone is one base away. To demonstrate the VDJtools post-analysis software, the study profiled TCR beta repertoires from the peripheral blood of about a dozen young patients with multiple sclerosis. The multiple sclerosis patients were children and adolescents ranging in age from about 6 to 17 years. These data belong to a study of post-analysis software for immune sequencing data (dated by TCRdb to the mid-2010s). General notes on the study: Disease courses on record covered relapsing-remitting, secondary progressive and progressive-relapsing multiple sclerosis, though some patients had no subtype annotation. Patient repertoires were compared against around twelve previously published healthy control repertoires from donors aged roughly 6 to 27 years. A subset of samples was prepared in parallel using single-end sample barcoding, then pooled and co-amplified after Illumina adapter ligation.

The investigation overall reported the following: The control group was slightly older than the multiple sclerosis patient group. Direct clustering with F measure revealed strong co-clustering of samples prepared in the same batch, which led to a batch-effect correction. Patients showed significantly higher frequencies than controls for roughly five TRBV segments, among them TRBV5-6, TRBV5-1 and TRBV20-1. Normalized Chao1 diversity was significantly lower in multiple sclerosis patients than controls, suggesting substantial peripheral T-cell clonal expansion.

Libraries came from PCR. The reads were generated on an Illumina HiSeq 2500. To reduce PCR and sequencing biases, unique molecular identifiers were incorporated into the TCR beta cDNA libraries. Approximately 500,000 cDNA molecules were obtained for every 1 to 10 million input T cells, so each molecule roughly corresponded to one T cell. The same protocol used for the earlier healthy control dataset was applied to prepare and sequence the patient libraries. Within a given batch, samples were prepared together, multiplexed and sequenced on the same HiSeq lane. The study's own analysis went as follows. MIGEC was used to process the raw barcoded reads, and molecular identifier groups with only a single read were discarded before consensus assembly and CDR3 extraction. Clonotype tables were post-analysed with VDJtools, and diversity was normalized by down-sampling all datasets to the smallest sample size. In repertoire overlap clustering, CDR3 amino acid sequences, but not nucleotide sequences, were matched to correct batch-related cross-sample contamination. Using fastp at Q25 and MiXCR, TCRdb reprocessed the public reads and kept productive beta chains. Each CDR3 protein appears once, grouped with its most common genes and DNA. TCRdb, not the original authors, processed these V and J calls. The sample has about 430,000 distinct CDR3 sequences on record, approximately 38% of them singletons. Jointly, the top ten make up less than 8% of the sample.

CDR1 and CDR2 were assigned from the germline V gene as SQVTM and ANQGSEA. Compared with germline, V lacks 6 bases and J lacks 3 bases; bases without a gene match: 7. Measured from the cysteine to the phenylalanine, the CDR3 is 14 residues long. The entry retains the CDR3 DNA only, 42 bases that are in frame from base 1. This receptor was taken from a girl aged 2-15 years with multiple sclerosis. The specimen was blood. The V and J genes are TRBV29-1 and TRBJ2-1, and TRBD1 aligns with 8 junction nucleotides. The nucleotide sequence is TGCAGCGTAAGCCAGGGGGCTGACTACAATGAGCAGTTCTTC. Translated, it gives CSVSQGADYNEQFF.